Below are 15 T cell receptor beta chains sequenced from a single sample in a study of vaccination effects on CD4 cells after COVID-19. The antigens these receptors bind are not known. Cells that had been cultured for 10 days were the source of isolated CD4+ T cells. Participants got two doses of BNT162b2 or mRNA-1273 vaccine. Profiled with immunoSEQ multiplex PCR; TCRdb holds only in-frame clones, not every one. Of about 66,000 clones in the sample, about 67% were seen once. Source: CD4+ T cells from PBMCs cultured without peptide, taken after COVID-19 vaccination. The receptors stem from a human donor who received a COVID-19 vaccine.

The rearrangement joins TRBV6-5 to TRBJ2-3; 10 bases fit TRBD2. Germline-derived CDR1 and CDR2 are MNHEY and SVGAGI. The CDR3 runs to 15 residues. J lost 5 bases, V lost 8 bases, and 10 bases had no gene match. The CDR3 DNA is TGTGCCAGCGGGTTGAGCGGGGGGGCCAAAGATACGCAGTATTTT. It specifies CASGLSGGAKDTQYF.

The chain links TRBV7-2 to TRBJ2-3; 7 bases agree with TRBD2. The CDR3 contains 17 residues. The trim removed 4 bases at V and 0 bases at J, leaving 10 bases unmatched. CDR1 is SGHTA, CDR2 FQGNSA, per germline. CDR3: CASSSTGLTLSTDTQYF. The DNA for the CDR3 is TGTGCCAGCAGCTCGACGGGACTAACTTTGAGCACAGATACGCAGTATTTT.

The chain carries TRBV5-1 and TRBJ2-3; 12 bases are shared with TRBD2. CDR3 size: 16 residues. The germline V gene encodes CDR1 SGHRS and CDR2 YFSETQ. V trimming: 4 bases; J trimming: 3 bases; junction bases outside the gene matches: 6. CDR3 DNA sequence: TGCGCCAGCAGCCTCCCAGGACTAGCGGGGACAGATACGCAGTATTTT. Translating gives CASSLPGLAGTDTQYF.

This sequence joins TRBV18 and TRBJ2-7; D might be TRBD2 (6 bases). The germline V gene has CDR1 KGHSH and CDR2 LQKENI. This CDR3 has 15 amino acids. The germline V and J ends were trimmed by 1 base and 5 bases, with 15 bases remaining between them. CDR3 sequence: CASSPLAGTVDEQYV. CDR3 DNA: TGTGCCAGCTCACCACTTGCGGGGACGGTCGACGAGCAGTACGTC.

The chain combines TRBV2 with TRBJ2-3, with 11 bases identical to TRBD2. Germline CDR1 reads SNHLY; CDR2 reads FYNNEI. The CDR3 consists of 16 residues. With V trimmed by 6 bases and J by 1 base, 6 bases remained unmatched. CDR3 nucleotides: TGTGCCAGCAGCTCCGCACTAGCGGGAGGCACAGATACGCAGTATTTT. Protein sequence: CASSSALAGGTDTQYF.

The V and J genes are TRBV9 and TRBJ2-5; 7 bases agree with TRBD2. With V trimmed by 4 bases and J by 3 bases, 3 bases remained unmatched. This CDR3 is 13 amino acids long. CDR1 is SGDLS, CDR2 YYNGEE, per germline. This chain's CDR3 is CASSLRGEETQYF. For the CDR3, the DNA is TGTGCCAGCAGCCTCCGGGGGGAAGAGACCCAGTACTTC.

The rearrangement uses TRBV6-5 and TRBJ2-3; 8 bases are shared with TRBD2. The CDR3 spans 14 residues. Germline assignment: CDR1 MNHEY and CDR2 SVGAGI. V shed 6 bases and J 5 bases; nucleotides not matched to a gene: 7. CDR3 loop: CASRLSGEVDTQYF. CDR3 nucleotide sequence: TGTGCCAGCAGACTTAGCGGGGAGGTAGATACGCAGTATTTT.

This clone was seen a few times. The rearrangement links TRBV28 to TRBJ1-1; TRBD1 might be the D (5 bases). Trimming left V 5 bases short and J 11 bases short, with 15 bases between. CDR1 and CDR2 from the germline V gene are MDHEN and SYDVKM. CDR3 length equals 12 residues. CDR3 sequence: CASSRDRFTAFF. In DNA form, the CDR3 reads TGTGCCAGCAGTCGCGACAGATTTACGGCTTTCTTT. The entire variable domain, with the rest obtained from reference TRBV28 and TRBJ1-1, is as follows: DVKVTQSSRYLVKRTGEKVFLECVQDMDHENMFWYRQDPGLGLRLIYFSYDVKMKEKGDIPEGYSVSREKKERFSLILESASTNQTSMYLCASSRDRFTAFFGQGTRLTVV.

This clone was seen a handful of times. The chain couples TRBV19 to TRBJ1-5; no reliable D call. The germline V and J ends were trimmed by 1 base and 1 base, with 5 bases remaining between them. CDR3 length equals 14 residues. CDR1 is LNHDA and CDR2 is SQIVND in the germline V gene (reference sequence). The CDR3 here is CASSIGVSNQPQHF. The CDR3 bases are TGTGCCAGTAGTATAGGCGTGAGCAATCAGCCCCAGCATTTT.

V is TRBV19 and J is TRBJ2-1, with D hard to call. Trimming took off 3 bases at V and 15 bases at J, with 18 bases between the two ends. There are 13 residues in the CDR3. The germline V gene encodes CDR1 LNHDA and CDR2 SQIVND (reference sequence). CDR3 amino acids: CASSINYGVVPFF. CDR3 nucleotides: TGTGCCAGTAGTATTAACTACGGTGTTGTTCCGTTCTTC.

The chain is built from TRBV3-1 (or the pseudogene TRBV3-2) and TRBJ2-5; 9 bases line up with TRBD1. V trimming: 4 bases; J trimming: 5 bases; junction bases outside the gene matches: 5. The length of the CDR3 is 14 residues. Germline V gene data show CDR1 as LGHDT and CDR2 as YNNKEL (reference sequence). CDR3 nucleotide sequence: TGTGCCAGCAGCCCCCGGGACAGGGTTGAGACCCAGTACTTC. Protein: CASSPRDRVETQYF.

This clone came up once. The chain is built from TRBV11-2 and TRBJ2-5; D remains ambiguous. This CDR3 has 12 amino acids. Looked up from germline, CDR1 is SGHAT and CDR2 is FQNNGV. V lost 5 bases and J lost 6, with 10 bases in between. DNA of the CDR3: TGTGCCAGCAGCCCCCCCACCCAGACCCAGTACTTC. It codes for CASSPPTQTQYF. Variable domain in full (rest from reference TRBV11-2 and TRBJ2-5): EAGVAQSPRYKIIEKRQSVAFWCNPISGHATLYWYQQILGQGPKLLIQFQNNGVVDDSQLPKDRFSAERLKGVDSTLKIQPAKLEDSAVYLCASSPPTQTQYFGPGTRLLVL.

The chain recombines TRBV14 with TRBJ2-3; D call uncertain. Germline V CDR1 and CDR2: SGHDN, FVKESK. The V end lost 1 base, the J end lost 3 bases, and 2 bases lay between the germline ends. This CDR3 comprises 12 residues. The CDR3 here is CASSQGTDTQYF. CDR3 DNA sequence: TGTGCCAGCAGCCAAGGGACAGATACGCAGTATTTT.

This chain joins TRBV5-6 and TRBJ1-5, with a tentative D call TRBD1 (5 bases). With 0 bases removed from V and 4 bases from J, the gap between germline ends came to 11 bases. The germline V gene encodes CDR1 SGHDT and CDR2 YYEEEE. The CDR3 covers 15 residues. Here the CDR3 reads CASSLGQLRNQPQHF. CDR3 coding DNA: TGTGCCAGCAGCTTGGGACAGCTTAGAAATCAGCCCCAGCATTTT.

The CDR3: CASSARVFNTGELFF. CDR3 nucleotide sequence: TGTGCCAGCAGCGCCAGGGTGTTCAACACCGGGGAGCTGTTTTTT. The chain recombines TRBV9 with TRBJ2-2, with a possible D match to TRBD1 (5 bases). The CDR3 is 15 residues long. The V end lost 3 bases, the J end lost 2 bases, and 11 bases lay between the germline ends. Germline loops: CDR1 SGDLS, CDR2 YYNGEE.